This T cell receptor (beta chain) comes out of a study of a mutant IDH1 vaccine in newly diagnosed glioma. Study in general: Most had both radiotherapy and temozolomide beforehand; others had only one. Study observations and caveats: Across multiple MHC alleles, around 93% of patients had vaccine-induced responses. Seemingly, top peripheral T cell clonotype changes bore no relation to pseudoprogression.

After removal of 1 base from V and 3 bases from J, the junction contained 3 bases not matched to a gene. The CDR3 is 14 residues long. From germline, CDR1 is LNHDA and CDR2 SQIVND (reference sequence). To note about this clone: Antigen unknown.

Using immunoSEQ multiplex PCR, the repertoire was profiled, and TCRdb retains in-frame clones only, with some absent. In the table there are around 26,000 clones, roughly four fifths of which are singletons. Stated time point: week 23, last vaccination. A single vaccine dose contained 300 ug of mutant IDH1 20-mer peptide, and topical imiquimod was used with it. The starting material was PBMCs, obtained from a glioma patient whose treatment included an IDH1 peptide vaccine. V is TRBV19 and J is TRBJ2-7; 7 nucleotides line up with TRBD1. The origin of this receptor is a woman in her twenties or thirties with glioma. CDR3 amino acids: CASSIVAGGYEQYF. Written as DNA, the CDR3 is TGTGCCAGTAGTATAGTCGCAGGGGGCTACGAGCAGTACTTC.